The present T cell receptor (beta chain) was sequenced within a study of CXCR3 chemokines and chemotherapy response in bladder cancer (dated by TCRdb to between 2021 and 2024). Regarding the study in general: The study examined whether intratumoral CXCR3 chemokine system activity predicted chemotherapy response in human bladder cancer.

CDR1 and CDR2 are read off the germline V gene (reference sequence) as SEHNR and FQNEAQ. From cysteine to phenylalanine, the CDR3 is 12 amino acids long. Left in the record is the CDR3 DNA by itself, 36 bases read in frame from the first base. Trimming at the junction amounts to 5 bases on V and 8 bases on J, and the germline ends lie 9 bases apart. This clonotype was seen at least ten times. Its antigen target is currently unknown. No base-level quality is on record; no much larger clone is a single base apart. Library preparation employed PCR. The sequencing machine was an Illumina HiSeq 2500. The public reads were reprocessed in TCRdb via fastp at Q25 and MiXCR, keeping in-frame beta chains. For every CDR3 protein sequence, its rows merge into one entry that carries the most common genes and DNA. In this sample the table shows about 12,000 distinct CDR3 sequences, 9.5% to 15% of which occur a single time. In total, the top ten clones hold roughly 26% of the sample.

This sequence was found in a human donor with bladder cancer that did not respond to neoadjuvant chemotherapy. Sampling was done from a patient whose treatment included neoadjuvant chemotherapy. The rearranged chain carries TRBV7-9 and TRBJ2-2; the D gene cannot be named for sure. CDR3 reads: CASSRALGELFF. The bases read TGTGCCAGCAGCAGGGCCTTAGGGGAGCTGTTTTTT.